This T cell receptor beta chain derives from a study of T-cell reconstitution after alpha-beta-depleted transplantation in children. This clonotype was seen at least ten times. For TCRbeta, the library was prepared with unique molecular identifiers. TCRdb redid the calling of the PCR reads with MiXCR, one entry per CDR3 protein. The sample includes about 980,000 distinct CDR3 sequences, roughly 29% of them seen just once. The CDR3 spans 15 residues. CDR1 and CDR2 (germline): LGHNA, YSLEER. Trimming removed 0 bases from V and 0 bases from J, with 3 bases in between. The chain has TRBV4-3 and TRBJ2-6; D unclear. The source was PBMCs, mostly from graft donor cells, collected 360 days after TCRalphabeta/CD19-depleted stem cell transplant. This clonotype originated in a boy younger than two who had a stem cell transplant for SCID, so the T cells may come from the graft donor. CDR3 sequence: CASSQDPSGANVLTF. The DNA for the CDR3 is TGCGCCAGCAGCCAAGATCCCTCTGGGGCCAACGTCCTGACTTTC.